This TCR beta chain is from a study of cytomegalovirus exposure and HLA in healthy donors. 60 Vbeta and 13 Jbeta primers were used in PCR. Using immunoSEQ multiplex PCR, the repertoire was profiled, and TCRdb retains in-frame clones only, with some absent. The sample records about 120,000 clones, 75% to 85% being singletons. The CDR3 totals 13 residues. The V gene's germline CDR1 is SGHTA and CDR2 FQGTGA. V shed 4 bases and J shed 1 base, with 7 bases lying between them. Input material: PBMCs. The chain employs TRBV7-3 and TRBJ1-1, with D perhaps matching TRBD1 (6 bases). The clonotype originates from a woman between 45 and 65 years old in good health and CMV-seropositive. This chain's CDR3 is CASSSDRNTEAFF. For the CDR3, the DNA is TGTGCCAGCAGCTCGGACAGGAACACTGAAGCTTTCTTT.